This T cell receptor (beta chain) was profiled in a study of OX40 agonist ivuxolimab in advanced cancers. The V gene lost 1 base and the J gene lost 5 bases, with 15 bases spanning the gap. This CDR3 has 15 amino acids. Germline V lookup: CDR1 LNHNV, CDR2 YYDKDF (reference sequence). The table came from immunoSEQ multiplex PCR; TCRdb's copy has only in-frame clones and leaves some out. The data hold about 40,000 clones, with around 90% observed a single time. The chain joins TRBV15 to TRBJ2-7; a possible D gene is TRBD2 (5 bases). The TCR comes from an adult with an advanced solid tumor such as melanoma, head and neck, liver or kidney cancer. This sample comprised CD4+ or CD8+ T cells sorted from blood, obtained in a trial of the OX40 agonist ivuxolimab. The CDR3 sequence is CATSRGSGREDEQYF. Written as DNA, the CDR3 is TGTGCCACCAGCAGAGGTTCCGGACGGGAAGACGAGCAGTACTTC.